The 31 T cell receptor beta chains presented below share a single source sample, sequenced in a study of blood T cell repertoires in COVID-19. The method was immunoSEQ multiplex PCR; TCRdb's version includes in-frame clones alone and lacks a portion of them. This repertoire shows almost 350,000 clones, around nine tenths found once; its top ten account for over 3.5%. Input material: peripheral blood. The receptor source for this set is a woman aged 55-70 years with COVID-19, enrolled during active disease.

This chain links TRBV11-1 with TRBJ1-2; D is perhaps TRBD1 (6 bases). CDR1 is SGHAT, CDR2 FQDESV, per germline (reference sequence). The ends were cut back, 2 bases at V and 7 bases at J, with 11 bases in the middle. There are 13 residues in the CDR3. The DNA for the CDR3 is TGTGCCAGCAGCTTACAGGGGCGGTCTGGCTACACCTTC. Translated: CASSLQGRSGYTF.

This chain connects TRBV19 to TRBJ1-2; D is uncertain. Germline V CDR1 and CDR2: LNHDA, SQIVND (reference sequence). V lost 7 bases to trimming and J lost 8 bases, with 14 bases between them. The CDR3 extends over 12 amino acids. CDR3 sequence: CASNLEGRGYTF. Written as DNA, the CDR3 is TGTGCCAGTAATTTGGAGGGCCGGGGCTACACCTTC.

This clone was recorded once. The CDR3 sequence: CASSSPGGPLETQYF. The DNA for the CDR3 is TGCGCCAGCAGCTCCCCTGGTGGGCCCTTGGAGACCCAGTACTTC. The chain links TRBV5-1 to TRBJ2-5; D unresolved. The ends were cut back, 3 bases at V and 5 bases at J, with 17 bases in the middle. CDR3 length equals 15 residues. Per the germline V gene, CDR1 is SGHRS and CDR2 is YFSETQ.

As for this clone: This could be a read error, since a much larger clone is one nucleotide away. This chain links TRBV7-3 with TRBJ1-1, with TRBD1 as a possible D gene (5 bases). The CDR3 is 13 amino acids. CDR1 is SGHTA and CDR2 is FQGTGA in the germline V gene. V was cut by 2 bases and J by 4 bases, with 8 bases left in between. CDR3 DNA sequence: TGTGCCAGCAGCTTAGGGGCGACCACTGAAGCTTTCTTT. This codes for CASSLGATTEAFF.

CDR3 nucleotides: TGTGCCAGCAGCGGCCCAGGGAGGGGGTTCAACGAGCAGTACTTC. Translating gives CASSGPGRGFNEQYF. The J gene is TRBJ2-7, the V gene TRBV11-2; D may be TRBD2 (7 bases). V gave up 5 bases and J gave up 5 bases, with 19 bases separating them. The CDR3 runs to 15 residues. Germline loops: CDR1 SGHAT, CDR2 FQNNGV.

The rearrangement joins TRBV19 to TRBJ1-1, with a weak D call TRBD1 (6 bases). The V gene's germline CDR1 is LNHDA and CDR2 SQIVND (reference sequence). The V gene lost 6 bases and the J gene lost 10 bases, with 18 bases spanning the gap. The CDR3 covers 13 residues. CDR3 nucleotide sequence: TGTGCCAGTAGAAGCTCCGGGACATTTGTAGCTTTCTTT. It codes for CASRSSGTFVAFF.

The V call is TRBV2, the J call TRBJ1-4, with TRBD1 as a possible D gene (5 bases). CDR1 is SNHLY, CDR2 FYNNEI, per germline. The CDR3 spans 16 residues. V lost 3 bases to trimming and J lost 7 bases, with 18 bases between them. The CDR3 region is CASSDQGRIKAEKLFF. The CDR3, as DNA: TGTGCCAGCAGTGATCAGGGCCGAATAAAGGCTGAAAAACTGTTTTTT. Full variable domain (remainder filled in from reference TRBV2 and TRBJ1-4): EPEVTQTPSHQVTQMGQEVILRCVPISNHLYFYWYRQILGQKVEFLVSFYNNEISEKSEIFDDQFSVERPDGSNFTLKIRSTKLEDSAMYFCASSDQGRIKAEKLFFGSGTQLSVL.

CDR3 DNA: TGTGCCACCACCCCCGGGACTAGCGGTAATGAGCAGTTCTTC. Amino acids: CATTPGTSGNEQFF. The chain recombines TRBV5-4 with TRBJ2-1; 11 bases are a match to TRBD2. The germline V gene has CDR1 SGHNT and CDR2 YYREEE (reference sequence). The ends lost 9 bases at V and 7 bases at J; junction bases unmatched: 9. The CDR3 runs to 14 residues.

This clone was observed a handful of times. J is TRBJ2-1 and V is TRBV6-5; D might be TRBD1 (5 bases). Germline values: CDR1 MNHEY, CDR2 SVGAGI. There are 13 residues in the CDR3. V was clipped by 6 bases and J by 7 bases, with 13 bases between them. The CDR3 spells CASSPSGWNEQFF. The CDR3 region has the DNA TGTGCCAGCAGCCCCTCAGGGTGGAATGAGCAGTTCTTC.

This clone was observed once. The rearrangement links TRBV28 to TRBJ2-5, with 9 positions matching TRBD1. The CDR3 has 13 residues. Germline V gene data show CDR1 as MDHEN and CDR2 as SYDVKM. The ends lost 6 bases at V and 4 bases at J; junction bases unmatched: 3. CDR3 DNA sequence: TGTGCCAGCAGCCGGGACAGGGTAGAGACCCAGTACTTC. This codes for CASSRDRVETQYF. The whole variable domain, filled in from reference TRBV28 and TRBJ2-5, reads DVKVTQSSRYLVKRTGEKVFLECVQDMDHENMFWYRQDPGLGLRLIYFSYDVKMKEKGDIPEGYSVSREKKERFSLILESASTNQTSMYLCASSRDRVETQYFGPGTRLLVL.

This clone was detected once. The V gene is TRBV7-8, the J gene TRBJ2-5; 8 nucleotides align to TRBD1. The CDR3 is made up of 17 amino acids. Trimming took 1 base from V and 3 from J; bases not matched to a gene: 10. From germline, CDR1 is SGHVS and CDR2 FQNEAQ. The CDR3: CASSLDPTGDGKETQYF. CDR3 DNA sequence: TGTGCCAGCAGCTTAGACCCGACAGGGGACGGGAAAGAGACCCAGTACTTC.

The chain uses TRBV11-2 and TRBJ2-7; D not certain. Germline CDR1 and CDR2: SGHAT and FQNNGV. The CDR3 sequence is 15 residues long. V lost 1 base to trimming and J lost 5 bases, with 15 bases between them. The CDR3 loop is CASSLGRGSRHEQYF. DNA for the CDR3: TGTGCCAGCAGCTTAGGGCGAGGCAGCCGCCACGAGCAGTACTTC.

The chain employs TRBV7-8 and TRBJ1-4; TRBD1 matches at 7 bases. J was trimmed by 2 bases and V by 3 bases; bases with no gene match: 6. In germline, CDR1 is SGHVS, CDR2 FQNEAQ. The CDR3 totals 16 residues. Here the CDR3 DNA reads TGTGCCAGCAGCTTCGGCAGGGGGTTGACTAATGAAAAACTGTTTTTT. Protein product: CASSFGRGLTNEKLFF.

V gene TRBV28 combines with J gene TRBJ1-1; 7 bases line up with TRBD1. The germline V gene has CDR1 MDHEN and CDR2 SYDVKM. V was clipped by 6 bases and J by 4 bases; unmatched bases: 2. The CDR3 is made up of 12 amino acids. The CDR3 bases are TGTGCCAGCAGGAGGGGGCCCACTGAAGCTTTCTTT. Translation gives CASRRGPTEAFF.

V and J are TRBV6-5 and TRBJ1-1; possibly TRBD1 for D (6 bases). Germline V CDR1 and CDR2: MNHEY, SVGAGI. The CDR3 consists of 13 residues. Trimming removed 6 bases at V and 0 bases at J, with 8 bases between. CDR3 amino acids: CASRGTLNTEAFF. For the CDR3, the DNA is TGTGCCAGCAGGGGGACATTGAACACTGAAGCTTTCTTT.

Written as DNA, the CDR3 is TGCGCCAGCAGCTTGGCCGTTATCGGGACAGATAACTCCTACGAGCAGTACTTC. It translates to CASSLAVIGTDNSYEQYF. The chain joins TRBV5-1 to TRBJ2-7, with 7 positions matching TRBD1. Per the germline V gene, CDR1 is SGHRS and CDR2 is YFSETQ. Trimming cost V 0 bases and J 0 bases; bases outside gene matches: 12. CDR3 size: 18 residues.

This clone was seen a single time. The chain employs TRBV10-3 and TRBJ2-7; D not resolved. Germline V CDR1 and CDR2: ENHRY, SYGVKD. Trimming shortened V by 0 bases and J by 0 bases, and 12 bases separated the two germline ends. The CDR3 is made up of 16 amino acids. The DNA of the CDR3 is TGTGCCATCAGTGAGTCGATCGGGTTTAGCTCCTACGAGCAGTACTTC. Translation: CAISESIGFSSYEQYF.

This rearrangement joins TRBV7-2 to TRBJ1-1; a possible D gene is TRBD1 (6 bases). The germline V and J ends were trimmed by 2 bases and 3 bases, with 19 bases remaining between them. The CDR3 runs to 17 residues. Germline loops: CDR1 SGHTA, CDR2 FQGNSA. Written as DNA, the CDR3 is TGTGCCAGCAGCTTAAGGGTACCCCGGGACACAGACACTGAAGCTTTCTTT. It yields the protein CASSLRVPRDTDTEAFF. Full variable domain (outside the CDR3, taken from reference TRBV7-2 and TRBJ1-1): GAGVSQSPSNKVTEKGKDVELRCDPISGHTALYWYRQSLGQGLEFLIYFQGNSAPDKSGLPSDRFSAERTGGSVSTLTIQRTQQEDSAVYLCASSLRVPRDTDTEAFFGQGTRLTVV.

V is TRBV28 and J is TRBJ1-1; a possible D gene is TRBD1 (6 bases). This CDR3 comprises 15 residues. V lost 4 bases, J lost 1 base, and 13 bases lay in between. Germline V gives CDR1 MDHEN, CDR2 SYDVKM. The CDR3 sequence: CASSWGGEGNTEAFF. The CDR3 region has the DNA TGTGCCAGCAGTTGGGGGGGCGAGGGGAACACTGAAGCTTTCTTT.

This clone showed up just once. The CDR3 sequence: CSASPQTEAFF. The CDR3 coding sequence is TGCAGTGCTTCCCCCCAGACTGAAGCTTTCTTT. The chain is built from TRBV20-1 and TRBJ1-1; D unresolved. Per the germline V gene, CDR1 is DFQATT and CDR2 is SNEGSKA (reference sequence). The CDR3 extends over 11 amino acids. V gave up 5 bases and J gave up 5 bases, with 9 bases separating them.

V usage is TRBV3-1 (or the pseudogene TRBV3-2) and J usage is TRBJ2-1, with 13 bases matching TRBD2. The germline CDR1 and CDR2 sequences are LGHDT and YNNKEL (reference sequence). V lost 5 bases to trimming and J lost 7 bases; unmatched junction nucleotides: 8. The CDR3 totals 16 residues. The CDR3 DNA is TGTGCCAGCAGCAGCGAGACTAGCGGGGGGCCAAATGAGCAGTTCTTC. It codes for CASSSETSGGPNEQFF.

The J gene is TRBJ1-5, the V gene TRBV3-1 (or the pseudogene TRBV3-2); possibly TRBD1 for D (5 bases). Per the germline V gene, CDR1 is LGHDT and CDR2 is YNNKEL (reference sequence). The CDR3 sequence is 15 residues long. V lost 4 bases and J 8 bases, leaving 18 bases between the germline ends. This CDR3 is CASSRGHNVKEPQHF. CDR3 DNA sequence: TGTGCCAGCAGCCGTGGACACAATGTTAAAGAGCCCCAGCATTTT.

The chain employs TRBV7-2 and TRBJ1-2; 11 nucleotides match TRBD1. This CDR3 has 15 amino acids. J was trimmed by 8 bases and V by 5 bases; bases with no gene match: 10. The V gene's germline CDR1 is SGHTA and CDR2 FQGNSA. The CDR3, as DNA: TGTGCCAGCAGCCCCCGGACAGGGGGCGAAAGGGGCTACACCTTC. Protein: CASSPRTGGERGYTF.

This chain links TRBV5-1 with TRBJ1-6; TRBD1 matches 8 bases. Germline assignment: CDR1 SGHRS and CDR2 YFSETQ. The V gene end was trimmed by 4 bases and the J gene end by 8 bases; junction bases not matched to a gene: 8. The CDR3 is 15 residues long. CDR3 amino acids: CASSNDGQGYSPLHF. CDR3 DNA: TGCGCCAGCAGCAACGACGGACAGGGATATTCACCCCTCCACTTT.

This sequence joins TRBV7-7 and TRBJ1-3; D is possibly TRBD1 (5 bases). Trimming cost V 5 bases and J 4 bases, with 12 bases left between them. The V gene's germline CDR1 is SSHAT and CDR2 FNYEAQ (reference sequence). The CDR3 is 14 residues long. CDR3 residues: CASSQDSTGNTIYF. CDR3 DNA: TGTGCCAGCAGCCAAGACAGCACCGGAAACACCATATATTTT.

The chain employs TRBV4-2 and TRBJ2-1; 8 positions agree with TRBD1. Germline V gene lookup returns CDR1 LGHNA and CDR2 YNFKEQ. CDR3 length: 18 amino acids. V lost 4 bases and J lost 4; bases outside the gene matches: 15. The CDR3 sequence is CASSRRPGGTGGYNEQFF. The CDR3 DNA sequence: TGTGCCAGCAGCCGCCGACCCGGTGGGACAGGAGGATACAATGAGCAGTTCTTC.

The chain couples TRBV19 to TRBJ1-5; D possibly corresponds to TRBD1 (6 bases). Trimming took off 3 bases at V and 3 bases at J, with 24 bases between the two ends. Per the germline V gene, CDR1 is LNHDA and CDR2 is SQIVND (reference sequence). CDR3 length equals 19 residues. Written as DNA, the CDR3 is TGTGCCAGTAGTATTAAAGCGATCAATCGACAGGTTACCAATCAGCCCCAGCATTTT. This gives the protein CASSIKAINRQVTNQPQHF.

The CDR3 loop is CATSGGDNTEAFF. CDR3 nucleotides: TGTGCCACCAGTGGGGGGGACAACACTGAAGCTTTCTTT. This chain connects TRBV24-1 to TRBJ1-1, with a possible D match to TRBD1 (5 bases). Germline CDR1 reads KGHDR; CDR2 reads SFDVKD. The V gene lost 5 bases and the J gene lost 2 bases, with 8 bases spanning the gap. This CDR3 contains 13 residues.

This clone occurred once. The chain uses TRBV15 and TRBJ2-1; possible D gene TRBD2, 6 bases. V dropped 0 bases and J dropped 15 bases, with 12 bases sitting between them. The CDR3 sequence is 12 residues long. CDR1 is LNHNV, CDR2 YYDKDF, per germline (reference sequence). CDR3 in amino acids: CATSRDGGNGFF. The CDR3 DNA sequence: TGTGCCACCAGCAGAGATGGGGGGAATGGGTTCTTC.

This clone appeared a single time. J is TRBJ1-2 and V is TRBV6-5; the D gene is possibly TRBD1 (5 bases). This CDR3 is built from 12 residues. V lost 10 bases and J lost 1, with 10 bases in between. The germline CDR1 and CDR2 sequences are MNHEY and SVGAGI. CDR3: CATDRFNYGYTF. CDR3 DNA: TGTGCCACCGACAGATTTAACTATGGCTACACCTTC.

The V call is TRBV28, the J call TRBJ1-6; 8 nucleotides agree with TRBD1. This CDR3 spans 16 amino acids. Trimming at V came to 6 bases and at J to 0 bases, leaving 4 bases not matched to a gene. Per the germline V gene, CDR1 is MDHEN and CDR2 is SYDVKM. This chain's CDR3 is CASSRTGLSYNSPLHF. In DNA form, the CDR3 reads TGTGCCAGCAGCCGGACAGGGCTCTCCTATAATTCACCCCTCCACTTT.